The 20 T cell receptor beta chains presented below share a single source sample, sequenced in a study of T cells in localized non-small cell lung cancer. The assay was immunoSEQ multiplex PCR, and TCRdb's table has in-frame clones only and misses some. The table lists around 67,000 clones, approximately 87% of them singletons. The sample was peripheral blood, taken before any cancer treatment. The receptor set was obtained from a woman aged 35-70 years with stage I lung adenocarcinoma.

This clone was recorded once. This chain uses TRBV5-4 with TRBJ1-2; D is ambiguous. Per germline, CDR1 SGHNT and CDR2 YYREEE (reference sequence). The V and J ends lost 0 bases and 8 bases respectively, with 14 bases between them. The CDR3 spans 14 residues. The CDR3 DNA is TGTGCCAGCAGCTTGGAATCGAGAACGCGCGGCTACACCTTC. It encodes CASSLESRTRGYTF. The full variable domain, with the rest looked up from reference TRBV5-4 and TRBJ1-2, is ETGVTQSPTHLIKTRGQQVTLRCSSQSGHNTVSWYQQALGQGPQFIFQYYREEENGRGNFPPRFSGLQFPNYSSELNVNALELDDSALYLCASSLESRTRGYTFGSGTRLTVV.

The J gene is TRBJ2-5, the V gene TRBV28; no clear D. The V and J ends lost 3 bases and 5 bases respectively, with 4 bases between them. CDR1 is MDHEN and CDR2 is SYDVKM in the germline V gene. The CDR3 runs to 11 residues. The CDR3 bases are TGTGCCAGCAGTTTCAGGGAGACCCAGTACTTC. It encodes CASSFRETQYF.

This chain uses TRBV28 with TRBJ1-2, with 7 bases matching TRBD1. V trimming: 6 bases; J trimming: 5 bases; junction bases outside the gene matches: 6. Germline lookup yields CDR1 MDHEN and CDR2 SYDVKM. The CDR3 has 13 amino acids. The CDR3 nucleotides read TGTGCCAGCAGACTCGGACAGGCTTATGGCTACACCTTC. Translated, it gives CASRLGQAYGYTF.

The rearrangement links TRBV25-1 to TRBJ2-3, with D tentatively TRBD1 (5 bases). The CDR3 totals 13 residues. V lost 11 bases and J lost 0, with 12 bases in between. The V gene's germline CDR1 is MGHDK and CDR2 SYGVNS. The CDR3 coding sequence is TGTGCCTTCAGGGAAACTAGCACAGATACGCAGTATTTT. Its protein is CAFRETSTDTQYF.

The V and J genes are TRBV9 and TRBJ2-5; D is perhaps TRBD2 (6 bases). Trimming pared 3 bases from V and 2 bases from J, leaving 11 bases between. The CDR3 totals 14 residues. CDR1 and CDR2 from the germline V gene are SGDLS and YYNGEE. The CDR3 reads CASSGGTWQETQYF. CDR3 sequence (DNA): TGTGCCAGCAGCGGCGGGACTTGGCAAGAGACCCAGTACTTC. The whole variable domain, filled in from reference TRBV9 and TRBJ2-5, reads DSGVTQTPKHLITATGQRVTLRCSPRSGDLSVYWYQQSLDQGLQFLIQYYNGEERAKGNILERFSAQQFPDLHSELNLSSLELGDSALYFCASSGGTWQETQYFGPGTRLLVL.

The J gene is TRBJ2-7, the V gene TRBV29-1, with TRBD2 as a possible D gene (6 bases). Trimming removed 4 bases from V and 0 bases from J, with 13 bases in between. This CDR3 comprises 14 residues. Looked up from germline, CDR1 is SQVTM and CDR2 is ANQGSEA. The CDR3 DNA reads TGCAGCGTTGCGACGGGAGTTCCCTCCTACGAGCAGTACTTC. This translates into CSVATGVPSYEQYF.

The chain uses TRBV30 and TRBJ2-7, with TRBD2 identical over 8 bases. Trimming cost V 3 bases and J 6 bases; bases outside gene matches: 13. Germline lookup yields CDR1 GTSNPN and CDR2 SVGIG (reference sequence). The CDR3 extends over 15 amino acids. The DNA for the CDR3 is TGTGCCTGGAGGAGACGGGAGGGAATGAGGCGCGAGCAGTACTTC. Translation: CAWRRREGMRREQYF.

This chain uses TRBV7-9 with TRBJ2-3, with TRBD1 identical over 8 bases. The CDR3 is 16 residues long. Trimming removed 1 base from V and 0 bases from J; junction bases left unmatched: 3. Germline CDR1 and CDR2: SEHNR and FQNEAQ (reference sequence). As DNA, the CDR3 is TGTGCCAGCAGCTTAGGGACAGGGCAGAGCACAGATACGCAGTATTTT. It specifies CASSLGTGQSTDTQYF.

V is TRBV7-9 and J is TRBJ1-5; 7 bases are a match to TRBD1. The CDR3 extends over 14 amino acids. With 3 bases clipped from V and 10 bases from J, the junction kept 9 bases outside the gene matches. Germline CDR1 is SEHNR and CDR2 is FQNEAQ (reference sequence). The DNA of the CDR3 is TGTGCCAGCAGCTTTACGACAGGGAATGCCCCCCAGCATTTT. Residues: CASSFTTGNAPQHF.

The rearrangement uses TRBV6-5 and TRBJ2-3; D possibly corresponds to TRBD1 (5 bases). Trimming took 5 bases from V and 4 from J, leaving 10 bases between them. The CDR3 is 13 amino acids. Germline assignment: CDR1 MNHEY and CDR2 SVGAGI. This CDR3 is CASSQEGADTQYF. CDR3 DNA sequence: TGTGCCAGCAGTCAAGAAGGGGCAGATACGCAGTATTTT.

There are a few counts of this clone. The CDR3 is CATSRDYGDRGNYGYTF. The CDR3, as DNA: TGTGCCACCAGCAGAGATTACGGAGACAGGGGCAACTATGGCTACACCTTC. The J gene is TRBJ1-2, the V gene TRBV15; 8 bases line up with TRBD1. The germline V gene has CDR1 LNHNV and CDR2 YYDKDF (reference sequence). Trimming took 0 bases from V and 2 from J; bases not matched to a gene: 8. This CDR3 has 17 residues.

The chain has TRBV25-1 and TRBJ2-6; TRBD1 might be the D (6 bases). Germline V gene lookup returns CDR1 MGHDK and CDR2 SYGVNS. The CDR3 has 15 residues. Trimming removed 4 bases at V and 1 base at J, with 8 bases between. CDR3 nucleotide sequence: TGTGCCAGCAGTGCCACAGGGTCTGGGGCCAACGTCCTGACTTTC. Protein: CASSATGSGANVLTF.

The rearrangement joins TRBV9 to TRBJ1-2; 7 bases line up with TRBD1. CDR3 length: 14 residues. Per germline, CDR1 SGDLS and CDR2 YYNGEE. The J segment lost 2 bases and the V segment lost 9 bases, leaving 10 bases of the junction unmatched. This CDR3 reads CATTPGQENYGYTF. CDR3 in DNA: TGTGCCACTACACCCGGACAGGAAAACTATGGCTACACCTTC.

This chain uses TRBV7-2 with TRBJ2-3; TRBD1 aligns across 7 bases. CDR3 length: 15 residues. Losses at the gene ends were 1 base for V and 3 bases for J; bases not matched to a gene: 4. From germline, CDR1 is SGHTA and CDR2 FQGNSA. Written as DNA, the CDR3 is TGTGCCAGCAGCTTAGTGGGGACAGTTACAGATACGCAGTATTTT. Amino acid sequence: CASSLVGTVTDTQYF.

The CDR3 DNA is TGCGCCAGCAGCTTGTACCCGGACACTGAAGCTTTCTTT. Its protein is CASSLYPDTEAFF. The chain combines TRBV5-1 with TRBJ1-1; D gene ambiguous. The V gene lost 1 base and the J gene lost 3 bases, with 7 bases spanning the gap. Germline V gene sequence: CDR1 SGHRS, CDR2 YFSETQ. This CDR3 is built from 13 residues.

The chain links TRBV4-2 to TRBJ2-7; D uncertain. CDR3 length: 13 residues. With 1 base removed from V and 3 bases from J, the gap between germline ends came to 7 bases. Germline lookup yields CDR1 LGHNA and CDR2 YNFKEQ. CDR3 sequence: CASSQGTGYEQYF. The CDR3 region has the DNA TGTGCCAGCAGCCAAGGAACGGGCTACGAGCAGTACTTC.

The chain employs TRBV19 and TRBJ1-2, with D maybe TRBD1 (5 bases). The V end lost 7 bases, the J end lost 5 bases, and 11 bases lay between the germline ends. The CDR3 runs to 12 residues. Per the germline V gene, CDR1 is LNHDA and CDR2 is SQIVND (reference sequence). The CDR3 nucleotides read TGTGCCAGTACCCCCCGGACATATGGCTACACCTTC. Its translation: CASTPRTYGYTF.

This clone occurred once. The chain employs TRBV7-2 and TRBJ1-5; D ambiguous. The CDR3 runs 14 residues. The germline V gene encodes CDR1 SGHTA and CDR2 FQGNSA. V was pared by 5 bases and J by 4 bases, with 12 bases between. CDR3 protein: CASSPNPGNQPQHF. CDR3 DNA sequence: TGTGCCAGCAGCCCTAACCCCGGGAATCAGCCCCAGCATTTT.

This chain links TRBV6-6 with TRBJ2-7; D not resolved. This CDR3 is 12 amino acids long. CDR1 and CDR2 from the germline V gene are MNHNY and SVGAGI (reference sequence). V gave up 4 bases and J gave up 4 bases, with 8 bases separating them. CDR3 residues: CASSSNSYEQYF. The CDR3 nucleotides read TGTGCCAGCAGTTCTAATAGTTACGAGCAGTACTTC.

The chain links TRBV5-1 to TRBJ2-2, with D possibly being TRBD1 (7 bases). CDR3 length equals 17 residues. V lost 0 bases to trimming and J lost 7 bases, with 19 bases between them. Germline CDR1 is SGHRS and CDR2 is YFSETQ. CDR3 loop: CASSLAGQGGRSGELFF. In nucleotides, the CDR3 is TGCGCCAGCAGCTTGGCCGGTCAGGGGGGACGCAGCGGGGAGCTGTTTTTT.